The rows below give T cell receptor beta chains drawn from one sample of a study of cytomegalovirus exposure and HLA in healthy donors. This table comes from immunoSEQ multiplex PCR, and its TCRdb copy is limited to in-frame clones, with some not included. Of around 85,000 clones listed, around 80% are singletons. The specimen sequenced was PBMCs. The origin of the receptors is a male donor in good health and CMV-seronegative. Both conserved end residues are part of each CDR3. Fields, in order: clone size, J gene, V gene, D gene, CDR3 DNA, CDR3 protein. D genes are given only for firm matches. Not every row has a clone size; where given, it reads once, few, many or a size class.

>.|TRBJ1-2|TRBV10-2|.
TGCGCCATCGCCTACGACAGAACCTATGGCTACACCTTC
CAIAYDRTYGYTF
>.|TRBJ1-5|TRBV19|TRBD1
TGTGCCAGCTCCCCGGGACAGAATCAGCCCCAGCATTTT
CASSPGQNQPQHF
>.|TRBJ1-5|TRBV2|TRBD1
TGTGCCAGCAGGCCCGGGACAGGGAATCAGCCCCAGCATTTT
CASRPGTGNQPQHF
>.|TRBJ1-5|TRBV5-4|.
TGTGCCAGCAGCCGAGAGGATCAGCCCCAGAATTTT
CASSREDQPQNF
>.|TRBJ2-1|TRBV4-1|.
TGCGCCAGCAACCTACAACCCGGGACTTTCTACAATGAGCAGTTCTTC
CASNLQPGTFYNEQFF
>.|TRBJ2-3|TRBV19|TRBD2
TGTGCCAGTAGGAGGCTAGCGGGGGGACCCCGCACAGATACGCAGTATTTT
CASRRLAGGPRTDTQYF
>few|TRBJ1-1|TRBV14|.
TGTGCCAGCAGCCAAGATTTTCGGACAGTTTTGAACACTGAAGCTTTCTTT
CASSQDFRTVLNTEAFF
>.|TRBJ1-2|TRBV7-3|.
TGTGCCAGCAGCCCCCGTAGCCTCGGCTATGGCTACACCTTC
CASSPRSLGYGYTF
>.|TRBJ1-2|TRBV30|.
TGTGCCTGGACGGGGATGGTCAACTATGGCTACACCTTC
CAWTGMVNYGYTF
>.|TRBJ1-4|TRBV18|.
TGTGCCAGCTCACCGTCGTCTAATGAAAAACTGTTTTTT
CASSPSSNEKLFF
>.|TRBJ2-7|TRBV5-8|.
TGTGCCAGCAGCTTGGATGTTTCTTTCTCCTACGAGCAGTACTTC
CASSLDVSFSYEQYF
>.|TRBJ1-4|TRBV6-6|.
TGTGCCACCGGGGAACGTCTTAATGAAAAACTGTTTTTT
CATGERLNEKLFF
>few|TRBJ2-5|TRBV27|.
TGTGCCAGCAGTTTCCGGGGCCAAGAGACCCAGTACTTC
CASSFRGQETQYF
>.|TRBJ2-3|TRBV5-1|TRBD1
TGCGCCAGCAGCATGGACAGGGAGACAGATACGCAGTATTTT
CASSMDRETDTQYF
>few|TRBJ2-7|TRBV4-2|.
TGTGCCAGCAGCCAAGAAGTAGGGGTATTCTACGAGCAGTACTTC
CASSQEVGVFYEQYF
>.|TRBJ2-3|TRBV15|.
TGTGCCACCAGCTACGGACTAACCCGATTTACCGATACGCAGTATTTT
CATSYGLTRFTDTQYF
>.|TRBJ2-7|TRBV5-4|TRBD2
TGTGCCAGCAGCTTCCCTAGCGGGAGTCAAAGCGAGCAGTACTTC
CASSFPSGSQSEQYF
>few|TRBJ2-1|TRBV25-1|.
TGTGCCAGCAGCCTAGCGTCGAATGAGCAGTTCTTC
CASSLASNEQFF
>.|TRBJ1-2|TRBV7-9|.
TGTGCCAGCAGCCGAGCCAATCCGCCGCCTGCCTTC
CASSRANPPPAF
>.|TRBJ1-5|TRBV27|TRBD1
TGTGCCAGCAGTGAAGGACAGGGAAATCAGCCCCAGCATTTT
CASSEGQGNQPQHF
>.|TRBJ2-1|TRBV19|TRBD2
TGTGCCAGTAGTCCCGGGACTAGCGGCCATGAGCAGTTCTTC
CASSPGTSGHEQFF
>.|TRBJ2-7|TRBV29-1|.
TGCAGCGTTGTTAGATACGGCGAGCAGTACTTC
CSVVRYGEQYF
>.|TRBJ2-5|TRBV11-3|.
TGTGCCAGCAGCTCGTCCCCGGGGGTCCAGTACTTC
CASSSSPGVQYF
>.|TRBJ1-1|TRBV9|TRBD1
TGTGCCAGCAAAGCCCAGGGGGCTAACACTGAAGCTTTCTTT
CASKAQGANTEAFF
>.|TRBJ2-3|TRBV9|.
TGTGCCAGCAGCTCGCGCCCAGGGGATACGCAGTATTTT
CASSSRPGDTQYF
>.|TRBJ1-6|TRBV5-4|TRBD1
TGTGCCAGCAATGGACAGGGGCTAGGTTCACCCCTCCACTTT
CASNGQGLGSPLHF
>.|TRBJ1-4|TRBV5-1|.
TGCGCCAGCAGCTTGTCAGGGTTACGAGAAAAACTGTTTTTT
CASSLSGLREKLFF
>.|TRBJ1-1|TRBV9|.
TGTGCCAGCAGCGTAGCTACGGGGGGCACTGAAGCTTTCTTT
CASSVATGGTEAFF
>.|TRBJ2-1|TRBV10-2|.
TGCGCCAGCAGGGCCCGACTAGGGTCTGAGCAGTTCTTC
CASRARLGSEQFF
>.|TRBJ1-1|TRBV4-2|TRBD1
TGTGCCAGCAGCCAAGAGGGTTACACAGGGGAGGTTGAAGCTTTCTTT
CASSQEGYTGEVEAFF
>.|TRBJ1-6|TRBV10-3|TRBD1
TGTGCCATCAGTGGCCGGGACAGGGGTACTAATTCACCCCTCCACTTT
CAISGRDRGTNSPLHF
>once|TRBJ1-2|TRBV6-6|TRBD1
TGTGCCAGCAGTTACGGCGGACAGGGGGCGGGTGGCTACACCTTC
CASSYGGQGAGGYTF
>.|TRBJ2-7|TRBV5-1|.
TGCGCCAGCAGCTTGGCCGTTGGGGGGGCCGGCGAGCAGTACTTC
CASSLAVGGAGEQYF
>.|TRBJ1-1|TRBV6-5|TRBD1
TGTGCCAGCAGTTTTCTTCGGGACAGGGGAGACACTGAAGCTTTCTTT
CASSFLRDRGDTEAFF
>.|TRBJ2-1|TRBV5-1|TRBD2
TGCGCCAGCAGCTTGGAACTAGCGGGAGTCAATGAGCAGTTCTTC
CASSLELAGVNEQFF
>.|TRBJ2-7|TRBV25-1|TRBD1
TGTGCCAGCAGTGGCGGGACAGGGTACGAGCAGTACTTC
CASSGGTGYEQYF
>.|TRBJ2-7|TRBV7-2|TRBD2
TGTGCCAGCAGCTTACTAGGCGGGGGGGAAGAGCAGTACTTC
CASSLLGGGEEQYF
>.|TRBJ2-2|TRBV7-9|.
TGTGCAGTAGAGGGCGGGGAGCTGTTTTTT
CAVEGGELFF
>.|TRBJ1-1|TRBV6-5|.
TGTGCCAGCAGTTACTCTCTCGGCAGGGACACTGAAGCTTTCTTT
CASSYSLGRDTEAFF
>.|TRBJ2-7|TRBV5-5|TRBD2
TGTGCCAGCAGCTCAATTAGCGGGACCTACGAGCAGTACTTC
CASSSISGTYEQYF
>.|TRBJ2-1|TRBV11-2|.
TGTGCCAGCAGCCGAGCTTACTCCTACAATGAGCAGTTCTTC
CASSRAYSYNEQFF
>.|TRBJ2-3|TRBV5-4|TRBD2
TGTGCCAGCAGCTTGGATGGGGAAGGGACTACCGTAAATACGCAGTATTTT
CASSLDGEGTTVNTQYF
>.|TRBJ1-5|TRBV5-6|TRBD1
TGTGCCAGCAGATGGACAGGGGTCCAGCCCCAGAATTTT
CASRWTGVQPQNF
>.|TRBJ2-1|TRBV10-3|TRBD2
TGTGCCATCAGAGGACTAGCGGGAGGCGATGAGCAGTTCTTC
CAIRGLAGGDEQFF
>.|TRBJ1-5|TRBV2|.
TGTGCCAGCAGTGACGGGGGGCGTGGCAATCAGCCCCAGAATTTT
CASSDGGRGNQPQNF
>.|TRBJ1-2|TRBV18|TRBD1
TGTGCCAGCTCACCAAAGGAGGGACAGAGAGCTAACTATGGCTACACCTTC
CASSPKEGQRANYGYTF
>.|TRBJ2-1|TRBV30|.
TGTGCCTGGAGTGAACTGGGGGCTGACTACAATGAGCAGTTCTTC
CAWSELGADYNEQFF
>.|TRBJ2-7|TRBV10-3|TRBD1
TGTGCCATCAGTGGGACAGGCCAGAACACCTACGAGCAGTACTTC
CAISGTGQNTYEQYF
>.|TRBJ2-3|TRBV2|.
TGTGCCAGCAGTGTAGGGGCCCAAAGGACGGATACGCAGTATTTT
CASSVGAQRTDTQYF
>.|TRBJ2-3|TRBV27|TRBD2
TGTGCCAGCAGTTTTGCCGGGGGGGTGGGCACAGATACGCAGTATTTT
CASSFAGGVGTDTQYF